This T cell receptor (beta chain) was obtained from a study of T cells in Graves' hyperthyroidism and ophthalmopathy. V lost 0 bases, J lost 8 bases, and 23 bases lay in between. Germline values: CDR1 SGDLS, CDR2 YYNGEE. The CDR3 extends over 18 amino acids. Each ophthalmopathy patient scored at least 3 on the Clinical Activity Score and at least 4 on NOSPECS grade, with duration under 3 months. About 9.4 ml fresh peripheral blood yielded the PBMCs. Researchers amplified the TCR beta CDR3 regions from RNA transcripts. Researchers ran a first-round RT-PCR on the TCR CDR3 using the HTBI primer set. Via MiXCR, TCRdb re-called the multiplex PCR reads, giving one row per CDR3 protein. The data contain fewer than 500,000 distinct CDR3 sequences, 13% to 15% of them singletons. This clonotype was detected a few times.

This chain uses TRBV9 with TRBJ2-2; tentatively, D is TRBD1 (5 bases). This TCR derives from a woman aged 30 to 39 with Graves' ophthalmopathy. The sample taken for sequencing was blood. The CDR3 DNA follows: TGTGCCAGCAGCGTAGAATCCCAGACAGCTGGTCCGGTGGGGGAGCTGTTTTTT. Amino acid sequence: CASSVESQTAGPVGELFF.